This note documents a single T cell receptor beta chain sequence. Its antigen remains unidentified. Through a sample-barcoded 5' primer and a J-beta primer mix, a second PCR was run for roughly 7 to 11 cycles. TCRdb re-analysed the 5' RACE reads in MiXCR, keeping a single row per CDR3 protein. This sample yields about 780,000 distinct CDR3 sequences, of which about 45% are seen a single time; approximately 18% belongs to the top ten. This sample is drawn from a study of blood T cells in healthy people across ages. Broader study findings: There was no known CMV status for donors, so expanded clonotype changes were possibly confounded.

The CDR3 covers 14 residues. V was clipped by 5 bases and J by 3 bases, with 12 bases between them. It was around 10 milliliters of peripheral blood that were drawn from each donor. The rearrangement links TRBV12-3 or TRBV12-4 to TRBJ2-3; D gene uncertain. The clonotype comes from a man at least 80 years old in good health. The sample comprised blood. The CDR3 nucleotides read TGTGCCAGCAGTCCCCGGGCGCCAACAGATACGCAGTATTTT. As protein: CASSPRAPTDTQYF.